This T cell receptor beta chain came from a study of CD8+CD57+ T cells in acquired aplastic anemia. The overall study: Mean yield of DNA from sorted CD4+ and CD8+ cells was roughly 3.2 ug. Overall study results and limits: The study identified almost 30 CD8+ CDR3 sequences shared by patients and controls.

The CDR3 is 14 residues long. Per germline, CDR1 MGHRA and CDR2 YSYEKL. V shed 0 bases, J shed 3 bases, and the junction held 1 base outside the gene matches. Individuals selected for sequencing had exhibited CD8+CD57+ cell expansion on flow cytometry. This clonotype came up a few times. Its antigen is not identified. A much larger clone differs by one base, so this may be a read error. No conserved phenylalanine or tryptophan is present at the end of the CDR3, so a read error is the likely explanation. It was genomic DNA that served as the template for profiling TCR beta VDJ and CDR3. In TCRdb, the reads were re-called with MiXCR into one record per CDR3 protein. The data show about 150,000 distinct CDR3 sequences, roughly 54% seen once.

The sequenced sample consisted of sorted CD4+, CD8+, or CD8+CD57+ T cells (not recorded which) from PBMCs. This chain joins TRBV4-1 and TRBJ2-7; 8 bases align to TRBD2. This TCR was sampled from a human donor with aplastic anemia. The CDR3 DNA reads TGCGCCAGCAGCCAAGATACTAGCGGCTACGAGCAGTACCTC. This sequence encodes CASSQDTSGYEQYL.